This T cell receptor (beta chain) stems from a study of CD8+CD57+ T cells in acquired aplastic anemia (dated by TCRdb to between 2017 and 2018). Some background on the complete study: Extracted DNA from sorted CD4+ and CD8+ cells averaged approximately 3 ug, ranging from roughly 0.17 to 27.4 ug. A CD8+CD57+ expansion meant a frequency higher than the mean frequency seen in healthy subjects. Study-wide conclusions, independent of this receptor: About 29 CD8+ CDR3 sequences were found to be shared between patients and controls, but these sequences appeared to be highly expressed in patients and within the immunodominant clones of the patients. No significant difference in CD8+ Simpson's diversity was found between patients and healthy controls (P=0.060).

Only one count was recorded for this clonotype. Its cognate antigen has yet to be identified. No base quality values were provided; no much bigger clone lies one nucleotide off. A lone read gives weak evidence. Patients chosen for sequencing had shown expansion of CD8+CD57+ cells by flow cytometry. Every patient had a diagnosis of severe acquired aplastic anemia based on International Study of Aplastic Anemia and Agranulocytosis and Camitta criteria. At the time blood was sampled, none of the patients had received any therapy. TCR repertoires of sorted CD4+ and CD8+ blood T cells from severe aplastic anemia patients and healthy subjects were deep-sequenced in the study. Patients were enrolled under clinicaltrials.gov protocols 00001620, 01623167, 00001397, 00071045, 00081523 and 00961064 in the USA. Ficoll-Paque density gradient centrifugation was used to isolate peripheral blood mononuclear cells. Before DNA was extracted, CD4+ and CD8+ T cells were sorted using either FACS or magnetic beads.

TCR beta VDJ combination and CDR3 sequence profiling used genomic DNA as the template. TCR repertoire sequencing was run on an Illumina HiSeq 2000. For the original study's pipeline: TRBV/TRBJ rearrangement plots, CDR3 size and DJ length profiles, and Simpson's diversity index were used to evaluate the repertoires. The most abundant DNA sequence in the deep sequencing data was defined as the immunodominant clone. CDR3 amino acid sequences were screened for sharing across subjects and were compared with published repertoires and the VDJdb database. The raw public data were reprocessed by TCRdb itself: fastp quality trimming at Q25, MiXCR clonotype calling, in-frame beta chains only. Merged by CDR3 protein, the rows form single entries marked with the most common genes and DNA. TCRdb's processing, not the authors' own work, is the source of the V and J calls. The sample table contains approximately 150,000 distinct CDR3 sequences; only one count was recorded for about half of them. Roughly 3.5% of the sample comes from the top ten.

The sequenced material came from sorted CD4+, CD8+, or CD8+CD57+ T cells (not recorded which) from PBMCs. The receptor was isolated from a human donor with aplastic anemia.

The DNA is TGTGCCAGTAGTCGCCGGGACGGTGACGCCGGGGAGCAGTACTTC. This translates into CASSRRDGDAGEQYF. The chain was built from TRBV19 and TRBJ2-7; the D gene assignment is perhaps TRBD1 or TRBD2, with each matching 5 bases. The germline V gene (reference sequence) yields LNHDA for CDR1 and SQIVND for CDR2. Trimming costs V 5 bases and J 7 bases, and their ends lie 21 bases apart. The CDR3, from cysteine to phenylalanine, totals 15 residues. CDR3 DNA is the only sequence kept; it has 45 bases, read in frame from the first base.